This TCR beta chain was retrieved from a study of T-cell memory formation after mild COVID-19. TCRdb analysed the 5' RACE reads with MiXCR anew, one entry per CDR3 protein. The repertoire consists of about 270,000 distinct CDR3 sequences, with roughly a sixth occurring once and the leading ten covering roughly a fifth. Trimming left V 5 bases short and J 0 bases short, with 15 bases between. The germline V gene encodes CDR1 SGHDT and CDR2 YYEEEE. The CDR3 is made up of 16 amino acids. The chain carries TRBV5-6 and TRBJ1-3; D is possibly TRBD1 (5 bases). The sequence came from a man aged 18 to 29 who had mild COVID-19 (a few samples of this study predate the infection). Cell type and time point are not known. The sequenced sample consisted of PBMCs or a T cell subset sorted from them (not recorded which). CDR3 amino acids: CASRRGEGLSGNTIYF. In DNA, the CDR3 is TGTGCCAGCAGGAGGGGAGAGGGCCTCTCTGGAAACACCATATATTTT.